This T cell receptor (beta chain) was sequenced in a study of blood T cell repertoires in COVID-19. For the study at large: The origin of the acute and convalescent COVID-19 samples was the United States, Italy and Spain. PBMCs, B-cell-depleted T cells, or T cells provided the cDNA or gDNA that made up the material.

Recovered Cohort 3 donors showed two negative PCRs, clearance, or symptom resolution. Per the study methods: How many nucleated cells were present was estimated from reference gene primer amplification. Sequencing used immunoSEQ multiplex PCR; TCRdb keeps in-frame clones, though not all of them. The DNA was the basis for D and trimming; V, J and clone size are from that table. Here the sample spans 250,000 to 350,000 clones, about 88% being singletons. Comment on this clone: Additional DNA sequences in this sample encode the identical CDR3.

The receptor comes from a woman aged 45-65 years who had recovered from COVID-19. Input material: PBMCs or T cells enriched from blood (not recorded which).

The CDR3 region is CASSFGGSTDTQYF. The DNA for the CDR3 is TGTGCCAGCAGCTTCGGGGGGAGCACAGATACGCAGTATTTT. V gene TRBV7-2 combines with J gene TRBJ2-3, with 7 bases matching TRBD2. V gave up 3 bases and J gave up 0 bases; unmatched junction bases: 0. Germline CDR1 is SGHTA and CDR2 is FQGNSA. The CDR3 runs 14 residues. Combining the CDR3 with reference TRBV7-2 and TRBJ2-3 gives the whole variable domain GAGVSQSPSNKVTEKGKDVELRCDPISGHTALYWYRQSLGQGLEFLIYFQGNSAPDKSGLPSDRFSAERTGGSVSTLTIQRTQQEDSAVYLCASSFGGSTDTQYFGPGTRLTVL.